The 32 T cell receptor beta chains below come from one sample, sequenced in a study of beta chain features in type 1 diabetes. Every bit of the isolated RNA underwent reverse transcription, so sequencing read expressed TCRB transcripts. Measured with immunoSEQ multiplex PCR; TCRdb has only the in-frame clones, and not every one. The sample contains under 800,000 clones, about 14% of which appear only once. The sample was naive CD4+ T cells from blood. All receptors derive from a man between 18 and 29 years old in good health.

The chain couples TRBV20-1 to TRBJ1-5; no clear D gene. V shed 5 bases and J shed 5 bases, with 4 bases lying between them. The CDR3 contains 10 residues. Germline-derived CDR1 and CDR2 are DFQATT and SNEGSKA (reference sequence). As DNA, the CDR3 is TGCAGTGCTCAGTATCAGCCCCAGCATTTT. Its protein product is CSAQYQPQHF.

The chain has TRBV7-9 and TRBJ1-6; tentatively, D is TRBD1 (5 bases). Trimming left V 4 bases short and J 10 bases short, with 17 bases between. The CDR3 is 15 residues long. Germline V gene lookup returns CDR1 SEHNR and CDR2 FQNEAQ (reference sequence). Here the CDR3 reads CASSSAGGGGSPLHF. CDR3 sequence (DNA): TGTGCCAGCAGCTCCGCTGGGGGTGGAGGCTCACCCCTCCACTTT.

The chain is built from TRBV7-2 and TRBJ1-4, with 8 bases lining up with TRBD1. The CDR3 sequence is 14 residues long. Trimming removed 8 bases from V and 5 bases from J; junction bases left unmatched: 7. Germline lookup yields CDR1 SGHTA and CDR2 FQGNSA. CDR3 in amino acids: CASRGQGVNEKLFF. CDR3 bases: TGTGCCAGCCGCGGACAGGGAGTGAATGAAAAACTGTTTTTT.

The gene calls are TRBV2 and TRBJ2-2, with a tentative D call TRBD2 (6 bases). The CDR3 runs to 15 residues. From germline, CDR1 is SNHLY and CDR2 FYNNEI. V was clipped by 6 bases and J by 0 bases, with 11 bases between them. CDR3 residues: CASRDYPSNTGELFF. DNA of the CDR3: TGTGCCAGCAGGGACTACCCGTCGAACACCGGGGAGCTGTTTTTT.

This clone was detected a few times. The V call is TRBV7-9, the J call TRBJ2-3; D might be TRBD2 (6 bases). V was pared by 6 bases and J by 2 bases, with 15 bases between. Germline V lookup: CDR1 SEHNR, CDR2 FQNEAQ (reference sequence). The CDR3 covers 15 residues. In DNA form, the CDR3 reads TGTGCCAGCAGGCGGAGTAGCGGTTCCACAGATACGCAGTATTTT. Protein: CASRRSSGSTDTQYF.

DNA of the CDR3: TGTGCCAGCAGCTCGACAGCTTCCTACGAGCAGTACTTC. Protein product: CASSSTASYEQYF. The rearrangement uses TRBV7-9 and TRBJ2-7, with a tentative D call TRBD1 (5 bases). CDR3 length: 13 amino acids. Trimming left V 4 bases short and J 1 base short, with 8 bases between. Germline V gene sequence: CDR1 SEHNR, CDR2 FQNEAQ (reference sequence).

In its sample, this clone was seen a few times. Other DNA sequences from this sample encode an identical CDR3 as well. The rearrangement links TRBV9 to TRBJ2-1; TRBD2 might be the D (6 bases). Germline V lookup: CDR1 SGDLS, CDR2 YYNGEE. V was clipped by 2 bases and J by 0 bases, with 9 bases between them. This CDR3 is 15 amino acids long. This CDR3 reads CASSVSGSSYNEQFF. Written as DNA, the CDR3 is TGTGCCAGCAGCGTTAGCGGTAGCTCCTACAATGAGCAGTTCTTC.

There are a few counts of this clone. The J gene is TRBJ1-1, the V gene TRBV7-9; perhaps TRBD1 as D (5 bases). V was trimmed by 0 bases and J by 4 bases, leaving 12 bases between them. This CDR3 spans 15 amino acids. Germline lookup yields CDR1 SEHNR and CDR2 FQNEAQ (reference sequence). Here the CDR3 DNA reads TGTGCCAGCAGCTTAGCCCTCAGGGCTGGCACTGAAGCTTTCTTT. Protein product: CASSLALRAGTEAFF. Filled out from reference TRBV7-9 and TRBJ1-1, the complete variable domain reads DTGVSQNPRHKITKRGQNVTFRCDPISEHNRLYWYRQTLGQGPEFLTYFQNEAQLEKSRLLSDRFSAERPKGSFSTLEIQRTEQGDSAMYLCASSLALRAGTEAFFGQGTRLTVV.

This clone was seen only a few times. The chain has TRBV5-1 and TRBJ2-5; 10 bases line up with TRBD2. J was trimmed by 5 bases and V by 3 bases; bases with no gene match: 10. Germline V gives CDR1 SGHRS, CDR2 YFSETQ. CDR3 length equals 16 residues. The CDR3 coding sequence is TGCGCCAGCAGCTCCCTTGGACTAGCGGTGAGGGAGACCCAGTACTTC. Amino acid sequence: CASSSLGLAVRETQYF.

This clone was found a few times. The rearrangement links TRBV7-2 to TRBJ2-5; D gene uncertain. This CDR3 spans 11 amino acids. V lost 6 bases to trimming and J lost 5 bases, with 7 bases between them. CDR1 and CDR2 from the germline V gene are SGHTA and FQGNSA. This chain's CDR3 is CASSASETQYF. CDR3 nucleotide sequence: TGTGCCAGCAGTGCATCTGAGACCCAGTACTTC.

This clone was seen more than once but under ten times. The V call is TRBV21-1, the J call TRBJ2-7; TRBD2 was called by the table and not checked on the DNA. TRBV21-1 is flagged as a pseudogene. The CDR3 runs 13 residues. The DNA of the CDR3 is TGTGCCAGCAAAGATAGCGGGAGGTACGAGCAGTACTTC. Amino acid sequence: CASKDSGRYEQYF.

The CDR3 bases are TGTGCCAGCAGTTACGACAGGGGGCTTCAGTACTTC. It codes for CASSYDRGLQYF. J is TRBJ2-7 and V is TRBV6-5, with TRBD1 identical over 10 bases. The CDR3 runs to 12 residues. Losses at the gene ends were 2 bases for V and 10 bases for J; bases not matched to a gene: 2. Germline assignment: CDR1 MNHEY and CDR2 SVGAGI.

This clone showed up just a few times. CDR3 in DNA: TGCGCCAGCAGCTTACAGGGGGCTTTCTATGGCTACACCTTC. Translation gives CASSLQGAFYGYTF. The V and J genes are TRBV4-1 and TRBJ1-2; 9 bases match TRBD1. This CDR3 has 14 amino acids. Germline CDR1 reads MGHRA; CDR2 reads YSYEKL. Trimming took 5 bases from V and 4 from J; bases not matched to a gene: 5.

Concerning this clone itself: Compared with germline, one end of the junction differs, possibly owing to a read error. The chain links TRBV15 to TRBJ1-1, with D possibly TRBD1 on 5 matching bases. This CDR3 has 13 amino acids. In germline, CDR1 is LNHNV, CDR2 YYDKDF (reference sequence). In nucleotides, the CDR3 is TGTGCCACCAGCGGAGAGGTGGGGGCTGAAGCTTTCTTT. Its translation is CATSGEVGAEAFF.

This clone was observed a handful of times. The sample has other DNA sequences that encode this CDR3 too. The chain has TRBV29-1 and TRBJ1-5; D call uncertain. Germline CDR1 reads SQVTM; CDR2 reads ANQGSEA. CDR3 length equals 13 residues. V lost 1 base and J lost 4, with 8 bases in between. CDR3 protein: CSVEVSGNQPQHF. The CDR3 nucleotides are TGCAGCGTTGAAGTATCTGGGAATCAGCCCCAGCATTTT.

This clone was detected a few times. The chain has TRBV7-8 and TRBJ2-4; 7 bases line up with TRBD1. After removal of 3 bases from V and 3 bases from J, the junction contained 5 bases not matched to a gene. Looked up from germline, CDR1 is SGHVS and CDR2 is FQNEAQ. The CDR3 is 15 amino acids. This CDR3 is CASSLDRSNKNIQYF. The CDR3 nucleotides read TGTGCCAGCAGCTTGGACAGGTCTAACAAAAACATTCAGTACTTC.

The CDR3: CASSIPRRPQHF. The CDR3 bases are TGTGCCAGCAGTATACCGAGGCGACCCCAGCATTTT. The chain has TRBV28 and TRBJ1-5; the D is unclear. Trimming took off 5 bases at V and 10 bases at J, with 12 bases between the two ends. CDR1 MDHEN and CDR2 SYDVKM come from the germline V gene. This CDR3 comprises 12 residues.

This clone was counted a few times. The chain has TRBV9 and TRBJ2-7; D is perhaps TRBD2 (6 bases). V was trimmed by 4 bases and J by 4 bases, leaving 15 bases between them. CDR3 size: 14 residues. Germline V CDR1 and CDR2: SGDLS, YYNGEE. CDR3 region: CASSPRTIGYEQYF. The CDR3 bases are TGTGCCAGCAGCCCGCGGACTATCGGATACGAGCAGTACTTC.

This clone has a handful of counts. The CDR3 region is CASSPPPTESGGSTGELFF. Here the CDR3 DNA reads TGCGCCAGCAGCCCACCCCCCACGGAGTCCGGGGGCAGCACCGGGGAGCTGTTTTTT. V and J are TRBV5-1 and TRBJ2-2; TRBD1 or TRBD2 may be the D gene (6 bases each). The CDR3 has 19 residues. Germline CDR1 SGHRS, CDR2 YFSETQ. The V end was cut by 4 bases, the J end by 4 bases, with 26 bases between.

This clone was seen more than once but under ten times. The CDR3 loop is CASSLWSGTSNQPQHF. Written as DNA, the CDR3 is TGTGCCAGCAGCCTTTGGTCCGGGACGAGCAATCAGCCCCAGCATTTT. The chain carries TRBV7-9 and TRBJ1-5, with D possibly being TRBD1 (5 bases). The length of the CDR3 is 16 residues. Per the germline V gene, CDR1 is SEHNR and CDR2 is FQNEAQ (reference sequence). V lost 5 bases and J lost 1, with 15 bases in between. Together with reference TRBV7-9 and TRBJ1-5, the CDR3 gives the full variable domain: DTGVSQNPRHKITKRGQNVTFRCDPISEHNRLYWYRQTLGQGPEFLTYFQNEAQLEKSRLLSDRFSAERPKGSFSTLEIQRTEQGDSAMYLCASSLWSGTSNQPQHFGDGTRLSIL.

This chain joins TRBV5-1 and TRBJ2-7, with 7 bases that match TRBD2. Germline CDR1 and CDR2: SGHRS and YFSETQ. This CDR3 region has 16 residues. Trimming cost V 5 bases and J 6 bases; bases outside gene matches: 17. CDR3 in DNA: TGCGCCAGCAGAAGGTGGGCGGGAGAAGGTTTGGGCGAGCAGTACTTC. Translating gives CASRRWAGEGLGEQYF. The complete variable domain, with remaining parts taken from reference TRBV5-1 and TRBJ2-7, reads KAGVTQTPRYLIKTRGQQVTLSCSPISGHRSVSWYQQTPGQGLQFLFEYFSETQRNKGNFPGRFSGRQFSNSRSEMNVSTLELGDSALYLCASRRWAGEGLGEQYFGPGTRLTVT.

V usage is TRBV9 and J usage is TRBJ2-1; the match to TRBD2 covers 14 bases. This CDR3 has 16 residues. CDR1 and CDR2 from the germline V gene are SGDLS and YYNGEE. The V gene end was trimmed by 4 bases and the J gene end by 3 bases; junction bases not matched to a gene: 3. CDR3 region: CASSIGTSGSYNEQFF. The CDR3 DNA reads as TGTGCCAGCAGCATCGGGACTAGCGGGAGCTACAATGAGCAGTTCTTC.

This clone has only a few counts. The J gene is TRBJ2-2, the V gene TRBV29-1; 7 nucleotides match TRBD1. The V segment lost 5 bases and the J segment 5 bases; nucleotides outside the gene matches: 8. Germline V lookup: CDR1 SQVTM, CDR2 ANQGSEA. The CDR3 has 14 residues. CDR3 sequence reads: CSVRQGETTGELFF. The CDR3 nucleotides are TGCAGCGTTCGACAGGGCGAGACGACCGGGGAGCTGTTTTTT.

This clone was detected only a few times. This sample includes further DNA sequences coding for the same CDR3. The rearrangement uses TRBV28 and TRBJ1-5, with 9 bases aligning to TRBD1. CDR3 size: 15 residues. Germline CDR1 reads MDHEN; CDR2 reads SYDVKM. With 4 bases clipped from V and 2 bases from J, the junction kept 3 bases outside the gene matches. CDR3 residues: CASSSGQGGNQPQHF. CDR3 coding DNA: TGTGCCAGCAGTTCGGGACAGGGTGGCAATCAGCCCCAGCATTTT.

The V call is TRBV28, the J call TRBJ2-5, with 8 bases identical to TRBD1. The junction had 4 bases not matched to a gene; V was cut back by 4 bases and J by 3 bases. The CDR3 has 14 residues. Germline lookup yields CDR1 MDHEN and CDR2 SYDVKM. In DNA form, the CDR3 reads TGTGCCAGCAGTTACCAGACAGGGGAAGAGACCCAGTACTTC. It codes for CASSYQTGEETQYF.

This chain connects TRBV30 to TRBJ1-1; the D is unclear. This CDR3 is 14 amino acids long. The germline V and J ends were trimmed by 3 bases and 6 bases, with 17 bases remaining between them. Germline CDR1 reads GTSNPN; CDR2 reads SVGIG (reference sequence). CDR3 amino acids: CAWSSRILPAEAFF. CDR3 sequence (DNA): TGTGCCTGGAGCTCCCGAATCCTTCCAGCTGAAGCTTTCTTT. Variable domain in full (rest from reference TRBV30 and TRBJ1-1): SQTIHQWPATLVQPVGSPLSLECTVEGTSNPNLYWYRQAAGRGLQLLFYSVGIGQISSEVPQNLSASRPQDRQFILSSKKLLLSDSGFYLCAWSSRILPAEAFFGQGTRLTVV.

This chain uses TRBV7-3 with TRBJ2-2, with D uncertain. The germline V and J ends were trimmed by 2 bases and 1 base, with 5 bases remaining between them. The CDR3 is made up of 14 amino acids. The germline CDR1 and CDR2 sequences are SGHTA and FQGTGA. CDR3 bases: TGTGCCAGCAGCTTAGGAAGGAACACCGGGGAGCTGTTTTTT. Translated, it gives CASSLGRNTGELFF. The full variable domain, completed using reference TRBV7-3 and TRBJ2-2, is GAGVSQTPSNKVTEKGKYVELRCDPISGHTALYWYRQSLGQGPEFLIYFQGTGAADDSGLPNDRFFAVRPEGSVSTLKIQRTERGDSAVYLCASSLGRNTGELFFGEGSRLTVL.

The CDR3 loop reads CASFTTTTNTEAFF. The CDR3 DNA is TGTGCCAGCTTCACAACTACTACGAACACTGAAGCTTTCTTT. The chain carries TRBV18 and TRBJ1-1; D ambiguous. This CDR3 is 14 amino acids long. The germline V gene has CDR1 KGHSH and CDR2 LQKENI. Deletions cut 7 bases from V and 1 base from J, with 13 bases between.

This clone was picked up a small number of times. This chain connects TRBV28 to TRBJ1-2; D remains unclear. Trimming cost V 4 bases and J 5 bases, with 8 bases left between them. The CDR3 covers 12 residues. Germline V lookup: CDR1 MDHEN, CDR2 SYDVKM. The CDR3 sequence: CASSSEAYGYTF. In DNA form, the CDR3 reads TGTGCCAGCAGTTCGGAGGCTTATGGCTACACCTTC.

The V and J genes are TRBV28 and TRBJ2-7; tentative D call: TRBD2 (5 bases). V lost 7 bases to trimming and J lost 4 bases, with 20 bases between them. Per the germline V gene, CDR1 is MDHEN and CDR2 is SYDVKM. The length of the CDR3 is 15 residues. The CDR3 DNA follows: TGTGCCAGCATGGGAGTGAATCCTACTCCTTACGAGCAGTACTTC. This gives the protein CASMGVNPTPYEQYF.

This clone was detected a few times. V is TRBV30 and J is TRBJ2-6; possibly TRBD1 for D (6 bases). Trimming removed 1 base at V and 4 bases at J, with 14 bases between. CDR1 is GTSNPN, CDR2 SVGIG, per germline (reference sequence). The CDR3 has 16 amino acids. CDR3 loop: CAWSDAGVWGANVLTF. CDR3 DNA: TGTGCCTGGAGTGATGCAGGGGTGTGGGGGGCCAACGTCCTGACTTTC.

This clone was seen a handful of times. The genes are TRBV2 and TRBJ2-6, with 7 bases fitting TRBD1. The CDR3 contains 17 residues. The germline V gene encodes CDR1 SNHLY and CDR2 FYNNEI. The V and J ends lost 4 bases and 0 bases, in that order; junction bases with no gene match: 6. The CDR3 region is CASSAETGRSGANVLTF. In DNA, the CDR3 is TGTGCCAGCAGTGCGGAGACAGGGCGCTCTGGGGCCAACGTCCTGACTTTC.